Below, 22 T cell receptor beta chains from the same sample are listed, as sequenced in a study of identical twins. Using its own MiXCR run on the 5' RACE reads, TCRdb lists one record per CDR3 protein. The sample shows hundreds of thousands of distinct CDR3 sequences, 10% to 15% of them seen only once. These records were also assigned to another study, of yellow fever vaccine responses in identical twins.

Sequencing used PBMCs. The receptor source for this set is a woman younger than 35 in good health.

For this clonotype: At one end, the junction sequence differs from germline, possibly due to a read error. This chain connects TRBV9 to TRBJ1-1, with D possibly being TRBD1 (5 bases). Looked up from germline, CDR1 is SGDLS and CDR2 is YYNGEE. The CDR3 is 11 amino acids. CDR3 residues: CASSARDGTSF. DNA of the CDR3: TGTGCCAGCAGCGCCCGGGACGGCACCTCATTT.

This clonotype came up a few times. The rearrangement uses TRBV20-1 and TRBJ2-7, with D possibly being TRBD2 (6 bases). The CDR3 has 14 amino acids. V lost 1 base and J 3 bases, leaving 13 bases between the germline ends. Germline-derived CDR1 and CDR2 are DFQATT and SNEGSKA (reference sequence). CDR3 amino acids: CSARGSSAHYEQYF. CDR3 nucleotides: TGCAGTGCTAGAGGGTCTAGCGCTCACTACGAGCAGTACTTC.

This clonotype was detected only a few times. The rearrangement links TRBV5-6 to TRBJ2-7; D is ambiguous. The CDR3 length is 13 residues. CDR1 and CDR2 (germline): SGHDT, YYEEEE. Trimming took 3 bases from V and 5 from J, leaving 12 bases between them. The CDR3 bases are TGTGCCAGCAGCTCGTATAGGGCCGACGAGCAGTACGTC. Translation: CASSSYRADEQYV.

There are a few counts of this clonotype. In DNA form, the CDR3 reads TGTGCCAGTAGCCAGTACGGGGACACAGATACGCAGTATTTT. This gives the protein CASSQYGDTDTQYF. V is TRBV19 and J is TRBJ2-3; D may be TRBD2 (5 bases). V lost 6 bases, J lost 2 bases, and 12 bases lay in between. The CDR3 runs to 14 residues. Germline V lookup: CDR1 LNHDA, CDR2 SQIVND (reference sequence).

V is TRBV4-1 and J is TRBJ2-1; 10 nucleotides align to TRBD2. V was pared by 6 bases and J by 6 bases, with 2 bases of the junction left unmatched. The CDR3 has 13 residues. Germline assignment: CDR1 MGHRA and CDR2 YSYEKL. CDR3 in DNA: TGCGCCAGCAGACTAGCGGGATCCAATGAGCAGTTCTTC. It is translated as CASRLAGSNEQFF.

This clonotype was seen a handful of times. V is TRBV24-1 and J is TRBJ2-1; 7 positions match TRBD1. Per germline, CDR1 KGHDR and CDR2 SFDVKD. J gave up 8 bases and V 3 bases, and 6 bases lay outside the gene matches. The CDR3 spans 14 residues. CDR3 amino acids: CATSDPAGGHEQFF. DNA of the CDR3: TGTGCCACCAGTGATCCAGCAGGGGGTCATGAGCAGTTCTTC.

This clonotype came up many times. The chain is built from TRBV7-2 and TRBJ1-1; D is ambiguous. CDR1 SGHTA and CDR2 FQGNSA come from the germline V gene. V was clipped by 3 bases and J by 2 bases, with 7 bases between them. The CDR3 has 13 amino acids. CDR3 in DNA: TGTGCCAGCAGCTTGGCAACAAACACTGAAGCTTTCTTT. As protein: CASSLATNTEAFF.

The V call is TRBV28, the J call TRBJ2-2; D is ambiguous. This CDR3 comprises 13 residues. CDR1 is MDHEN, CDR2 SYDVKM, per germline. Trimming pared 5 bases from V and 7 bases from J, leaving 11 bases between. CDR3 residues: CASSRDWFGELFF. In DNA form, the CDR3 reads TGTGCCAGCAGTCGCGACTGGTTCGGGGAGCTGTTTTTT.

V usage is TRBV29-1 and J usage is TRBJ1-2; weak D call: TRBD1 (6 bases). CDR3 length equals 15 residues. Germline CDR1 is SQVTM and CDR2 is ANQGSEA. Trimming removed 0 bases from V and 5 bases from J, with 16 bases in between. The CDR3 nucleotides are TGCAGCGTTGAAGAGGACAGCACGACTATGTATGGCTACACCTTC. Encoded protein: CSVEEDSTTMYGYTF.

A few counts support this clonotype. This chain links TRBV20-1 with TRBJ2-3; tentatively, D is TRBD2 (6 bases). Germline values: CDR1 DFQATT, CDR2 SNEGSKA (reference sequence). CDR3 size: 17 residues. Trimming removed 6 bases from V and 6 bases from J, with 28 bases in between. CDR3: CSAPSFRGGARRDTQYF. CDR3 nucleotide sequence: TGCAGTGCCCCGTCGTTCCGTGGCGGGGCTCGCAGGGATACGCAGTATTTT.

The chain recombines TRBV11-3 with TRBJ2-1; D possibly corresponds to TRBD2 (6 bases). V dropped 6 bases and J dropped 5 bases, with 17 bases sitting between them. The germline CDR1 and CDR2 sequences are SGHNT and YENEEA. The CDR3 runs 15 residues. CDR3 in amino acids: CASRFPAGSNNEQFF. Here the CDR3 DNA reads TGTGCCAGCAGGTTCCCGGCCGGGAGCAACAATGAGCAGTTCTTC.

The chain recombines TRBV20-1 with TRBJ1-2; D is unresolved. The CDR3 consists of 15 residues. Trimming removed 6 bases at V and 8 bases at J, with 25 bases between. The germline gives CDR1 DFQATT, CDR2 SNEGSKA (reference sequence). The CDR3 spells CSATSGDSNLRGYTF. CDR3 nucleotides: TGCAGTGCCACATCTGGCGATTCCAACTTACGGGGCTACACCTTC.

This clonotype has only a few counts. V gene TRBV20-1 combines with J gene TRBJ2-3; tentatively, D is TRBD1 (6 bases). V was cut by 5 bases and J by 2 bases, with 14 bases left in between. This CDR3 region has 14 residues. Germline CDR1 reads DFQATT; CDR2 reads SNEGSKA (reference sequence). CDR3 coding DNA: TGCAGTGCTTTAAAGACAGGAGTCACAGATACGCAGTATTTT. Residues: CSALKTGVTDTQYF.

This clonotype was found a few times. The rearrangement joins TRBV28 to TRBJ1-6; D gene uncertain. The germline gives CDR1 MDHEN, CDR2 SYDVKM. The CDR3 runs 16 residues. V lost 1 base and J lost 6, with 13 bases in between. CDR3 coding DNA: TGTGCCAGCAGTTTATCGTCCGGGGAGCGTAATTCACCCCTCCACTTT. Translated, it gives CASSLSSGERNSPLHF.

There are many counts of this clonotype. The CDR3: CASSLPQGSYNEQFF. CDR3 nucleotides: TGTGCCAGCAGCTTGCCGCAGGGCTCCTACAATGAGCAGTTCTTC. This chain joins TRBV5-6 and TRBJ2-1, with D perhaps TRBD1 (5 bases). The CDR3 is made up of 15 amino acids. Germline V gene data show CDR1 as SGHDT and CDR2 as YYEEEE. The V end lost 1 base, the J end lost 0 bases, and 8 bases lay between the germline ends.

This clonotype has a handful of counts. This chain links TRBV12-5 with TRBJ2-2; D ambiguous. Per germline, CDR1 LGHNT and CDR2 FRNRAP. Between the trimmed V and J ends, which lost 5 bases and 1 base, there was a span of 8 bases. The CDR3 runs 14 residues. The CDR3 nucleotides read TGTGCTAGTGGTCTTAGGCTGAACACCGGGGAGCTGTTTTTT. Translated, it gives CASGLRLNTGELFF.

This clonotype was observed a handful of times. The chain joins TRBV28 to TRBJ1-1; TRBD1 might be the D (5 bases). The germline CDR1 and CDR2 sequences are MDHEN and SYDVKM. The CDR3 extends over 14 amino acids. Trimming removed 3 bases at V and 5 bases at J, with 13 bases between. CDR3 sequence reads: CASSLRGSVTEAFF. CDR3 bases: TGTGCCAGCAGTTTGAGGGGTTCGGTGACTGAAGCTTTCTTT.

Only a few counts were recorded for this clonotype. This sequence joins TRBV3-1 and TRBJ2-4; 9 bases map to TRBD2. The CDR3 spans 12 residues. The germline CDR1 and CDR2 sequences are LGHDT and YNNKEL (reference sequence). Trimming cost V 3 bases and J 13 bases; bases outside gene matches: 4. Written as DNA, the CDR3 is TGTGCCAGCAGCCAGACTAGCGGCCACCAGTACTTC. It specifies CASSQTSGHQYF.

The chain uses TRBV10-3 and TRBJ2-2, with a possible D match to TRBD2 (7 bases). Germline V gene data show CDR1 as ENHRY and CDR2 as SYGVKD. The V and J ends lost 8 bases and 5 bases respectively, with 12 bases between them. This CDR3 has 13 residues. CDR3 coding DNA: TGTGCCATCCAGCGGGGACATACCGGGGAGCTGTTTTTT. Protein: CAIQRGHTGELFF.

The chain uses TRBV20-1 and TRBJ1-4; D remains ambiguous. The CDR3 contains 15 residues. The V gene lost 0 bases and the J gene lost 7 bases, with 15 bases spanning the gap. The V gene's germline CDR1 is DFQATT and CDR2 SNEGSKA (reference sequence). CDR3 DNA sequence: TGCAGTGCTAGAGATGTCGGAACAATTGGTGAAAAACTGTTTTTT. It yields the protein CSARDVGTIGEKLFF.

In DNA, the CDR3 is TGTGCCAGCAGCTTAGGCCGGGGGGGTGGCAATTCACCCCTCCACTTT. This sequence encodes CASSLGRGGGNSPLHF. This chain uses TRBV7-8 with TRBJ1-6, with a possible D match to TRBD1 (5 bases). V gave up 1 base and J gave up 7 bases, with 14 bases separating them. The CDR3 loop spans 16 amino acids. Germline assignment: CDR1 SGHVS and CDR2 FQNEAQ.

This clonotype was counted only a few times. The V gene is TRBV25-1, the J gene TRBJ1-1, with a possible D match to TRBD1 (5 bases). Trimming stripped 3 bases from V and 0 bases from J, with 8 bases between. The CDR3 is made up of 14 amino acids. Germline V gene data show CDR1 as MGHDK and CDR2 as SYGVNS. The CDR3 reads CASSEEGMNTEAFF. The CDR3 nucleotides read TGTGCCAGCAGTGAGGAGGGGATGAACACTGAAGCTTTCTTT.